What follows describes a single T cell receptor beta chain. This record comes from a study of blood T cell repertoires in COVID-19. Study information: Samples representing acute and convalescent COVID-19 were sourced from the United States, Italy and Spain. Sample material is recorded as cDNA or gDNA derived from T cells, B-cell-depleted T cells, or PBMCs.

Source study methods: Reference gene primer amplification in the assay estimated nucleated cell counts. Repertoires were generated with immunoSEQ multiplex PCR, while TCRdb's copy carries only in-frame clones and drops some. The V and J calls and clone size come from that table; D and trimming were worked out from the DNA. The sample holds more than 100,000 clones, about 90% seen once. The CDR3 is 18 amino acids. This sequence was found in a human donor in a cohort sampled during active COVID-19. The gene calls are TRBV1 and TRBJ1-2; the table's D call of TRBD1 was not tested on the DNA. TRBV1 is marked as a pseudogene. The sample consisted of peripheral blood. The CDR3 nucleotides read TGCACCAGCAGCCATCAAAAAAACGGCGGACAGGGATCACTCGGCTACACCTTC. Translation gives CTSSHQKNGGQGSLGYTF.